The clone carrying this T cell receptor (beta chain) came up many times. What it binds is unknown. Germline V gene lookup returns CDR1 MNHNS and CDR2 SASEGT. The V and J ends lost 6 bases and 6 bases respectively, with 12 bases between them. This CDR3 is 13 amino acids long. These data are taken from a study of T cells in Graves' hyperthyroidism and ophthalmopathy. The study, taken as a whole, reports: Separation of ophthalmopathy from stable hyperthyroidism was achieved by a 13 V-J model.

What was amplified from RNA transcripts were TCR beta CDR3 regions. Primed by the HTBI set, a first-round RT-PCR was run on the TCR CDR3. TCRdb re-called the multiplex PCR reads with MiXCR, one entry per CDR3 protein. The sample shows approximately 620,000 distinct CDR3 sequences, roughly 15% of them seen only once. The sequencing input was blood. The sequence came from a middle-aged woman with Graves' ophthalmopathy. The chain links TRBV6-1 to TRBJ1-5; D is unresolved. CDR3 in amino acids: CASSGVGGQPQHF. Here the CDR3 DNA reads TGTGCCAGCAGCGGGGTTGGTGGTCAGCCCCAGCATTTT.